The rows below give T cell receptor beta chains drawn from one sample of a study of CD8+ T cells in alopecia areata. The assay was immunoSEQ multiplex PCR, and TCRdb's table has in-frame clones only and misses some. The sample carries roughly 250,000 clones, around two thirds recorded once. The material was CD4+ T cells sorted from blood, obtained at week 0. Source of these receptors: a human donor with alopecia areata. Both conserved end residues are part of each CDR3. A D gene is named only where the DNA matches it firmly. Rows give clone size only sometimes, using once, few, many, or a class for an expanded clone.

clone_size,j_call,v_call,d_call,cdr3_nt,cdr3_aa
NA,TRBJ2-5,TRBV10-3,TRBD1,TGTGCCATCAGTGGCGGGACAGGGAGGATGACCCAAGAGACCCAGTACTTC,CAISGGTGRMTQETQYF
NA,TRBJ1-1,TRBV30,NA,TGTGCCTGGAGTGGAAATCTGGGGGCAGGCACTGAAGCTTTCTTT,CAWSGNLGAGTEAFF
NA,TRBJ1-1,TRBV11-1,NA,TGTGCCAGCAGCCCGACTCAGACAAGGGCAATGAACACTGAAGCTTTCTTT,CASSPTQTRAMNTEAFF
NA,TRBJ2-5,TRBV29-1,TRBD1,TGCAGCGCGGACAGGGGCGGGGAGACCCAGTACTTC,CSADRGGETQYF
NA,TRBJ2-3,TRBV14,TRBD1,TGTGCCAGCAGCCCAGACAGGGGATCGGCGTATACGCAGTATTTT,CASSPDRGSAYTQYF
NA,TRBJ1-4,TRBV7-2,TRBD1,TGTGCCAGCAGCTCCACAGGGGGAGCTAATGAAAAACTGTTTTTT,CASSSTGGANEKLFF
NA,TRBJ2-7,TRBV29-1,NA,TGCAGCGGCAGGACTGGTGGCGAGCAGTACTTC,CSGRTGGEQYF
NA,TRBJ2-4,TRBV10-3,NA,TGTGCCATCAGTGACAACCGGGGGCAGGCCCTTCTTCAGTACTTC,CAISDNRGQALLQYF
NA,TRBJ1-3,TRBV29-1,NA,TGCAGCGTTGAACAGGGTACAGGAAACACCATATATTTT,CSVEQGTGNTIYF
NA,TRBJ2-5,TRBV30,NA,TGTGCCTGGAGTTCTGAAGGGGGGTGGAAAGAGACCCAGTACTTC,CAWSSEGGWKETQYF
NA,TRBJ1-2,TRBV29-1,NA,TGCAGCGTTGAACTCCGGGGGGCCAATGGCTACACCTTC,CSVELRGANGYTF
few,TRBJ1-1,TRBV19,NA,TGTGCCAGTAGTATGGACAGCAACACTGAAGCTTTCTTT,CASSMDSNTEAFF
NA,TRBJ2-5,TRBV11-2,TRBD2,TGTGCCAGCAGTTTTAGCGGGGGGGCCTCAGGAGGAGAGACCCAGTACTTC,CASSFSGGASGGETQYF
NA,TRBJ2-7,TRBV29-1,NA,TGCAGCGCCAGACTAGCCTACGAGCAGTACTTC,CSARLAYEQYF
NA,TRBJ2-7,TRBV9,NA,TGTGCCAGCAGCGGTAGCGGTTACGAGCAGTACTTC,CASSGSGYEQYF
NA,TRBJ1-1,TRBV7-9,NA,TGTGCCAGCAGCCAATACAGCTCCATGAACACTGAAGCTTTCTTT,CASSQYSSMNTEAFF
NA,TRBJ2-5,TRBV5-6,NA,TGTGCCAGCAGCTTTGGGGGGCCAAACCAAGAGACCCAGTACTTC,CASSFGGPNQETQYF
NA,TRBJ2-3,TRBV30,NA,TGTGCCTGGAGTGTACAGAGCACAGATACGCAGTATTTT,CAWSVQSTDTQYF
NA,TRBJ2-3,TRBV4-2,TRBD2,TGTGCCAGCAGCCAAGCGGGGGAGGGGGATACGCAGTATTTT,CASSQAGEGDTQYF
NA,TRBJ2-3,TRBV7-9,NA,TGTGCCAGCAGCCCAAGGGGCAGCACAGATACGCAGTATTTT,CASSPRGSTDTQYF
few,TRBJ2-7,TRBV7-2,NA,TGTGCCAGCAGTTCAAACCGGGCCGCCTACGAGCAGTACTTC,CASSSNRAAYEQYF
NA,TRBJ2-2,TRBV9,TRBD1,TGTGCCAGCAGCGTAGATTCCGGGACAGGGTTCCTGGCCGGGGAGCTGTTTTTT,CASSVDSGTGFLAGELFF
NA,TRBJ2-5,TRBV7-8,NA,TGTGCCAGCAGCTCGGGACCGAGGGAGACCCAGTACTTC,CASSSGPRETQYF
NA,TRBJ1-6,TRBV11-1,NA,TGTGCCAGCAGCCGGACAGCTTATAATTCACCCCTCCACTTT,CASSRTAYNSPLHF
NA,TRBJ2-3,TRBV7-2,NA,TGTGCCAGCACCGGTGACCCTAGCACAGATACGCAGTATTTT,CASTGDPSTDTQYF
NA,TRBJ2-5,TRBV14,TRBD1,TGTGCCAGCAGCCAAAGGCAGGGGGCTTTCCAAGAGACCCAGTACTTC,CASSQRQGAFQETQYF
NA,TRBJ1-5,TRBV2,NA,TGTGCCAGCACCTTGGACACCGAGCAGCCCCAGCATTTT,CASTLDTEQPQHF
NA,TRBJ1-2,TRBV6-6,NA,TGTGCCAGCAGACAACAGGGACACTATGGCTACACCTTC,CASRQQGHYGYTF
NA,TRBJ1-2,TRBV14,TRBD1,TGTGCCAGCAGCCAAGATCCCTGGACAGGGAGGAGTGGCTACACCTTC,CASSQDPWTGRSGYTF
few,TRBJ1-5,TRBV29-1,TRBD1,TGCAGCGTTGGGACAGGGAATCAGCCCCAGCATTTT,CSVGTGNQPQHF
few,TRBJ2-5,TRBV9,TRBD2,TGTGCCAGCAGCGGCCGACTGACTAGCGGGGGCGTACAAGAGACCCAGTACTTC,CASSGRLTSGGVQETQYF
NA,TRBJ1-5,TRBV2,NA,TGTGCCAGCAGTAGGGACAAGGGGCAGCCCCAGCATTTT,CASSRDKGQPQHF
NA,TRBJ1-1,TRBV29-1,NA,TGCAGCGTTGTTGTAGGGCCGGTGAACACTGAAGCTTTCTTT,CSVVVGPVNTEAFF
NA,TRBJ1-6,TRBV7-2,TRBD1,TGTGCCAGCAGGGACAGGGGTTATTCACCCCTCCACTTT,CASRDRGYSPLHF
few,TRBJ2-7,TRBV2,TRBD1,TGTGCCAGCATTGAGAGGCTTAGGGACAGGGATACCTACGAGCAGTACTTC,CASIERLRDRDTYEQYF
NA,TRBJ2-5,TRBV4-2,NA,TGTGCCAGCAGCCAAGATAGGACCCAAGAGACCCAGTACTTC,CASSQDRTQETQYF
NA,TRBJ1-6,TRBV7-2,NA,TGTGCCAGCAGCTTACGGGAGAATCAATTCACCCTCCACTTT,CASSLRENQFTLHF
NA,TRBJ2-5,TRBV7-3,NA,TGTGCCAGCAGCTTAATCCCTGGACCCCAAGAGACCCAGTACTTC,CASSLIPGPQETQYF
NA,TRBJ1-5,TRBV7-9,NA,TGTGCCAGCACCCGCGGGGACAGCAATCAGCCCCAGCATTTT,CASTRGDSNQPQHF
few,TRBJ2-7,TRBV11-1,NA,TGTGCCAGCAGCTTAGGGACAGGAGGGAGATACGAGCAGTACTTC,CASSLGTGGRYEQYF
NA,TRBJ2-1,TRBV20-1,NA,TGCAGTGCCAGCTCCTACAATGAGCAGTTCTTC,CSASSYNEQFF
NA,TRBJ2-7,TRBV29-1,NA,TGCAGCGTTACCCCCCAGGGAAGCATCCACGAGCAGTACTTC,CSVTPQGSIHEQYF
few,TRBJ2-5,TRBV2,NA,TGTGCCAGCAGTGAATCGGAGACCCAGTACTTC,CASSESETQYF
few,TRBJ2-5,TRBV29-1,TRBD1,TGCAGCTCTCGACAGGGGTCGGAGACCCAGTACTTC,CSSRQGSETQYF
few,TRBJ2-7,TRBV29-1,NA,TGCAGCGTTGACTGGCAGTACGAGCAGTACTTC,CSVDWQYEQYF
NA,TRBJ1-1,TRBV6-6,NA,TGTGCCAGCACTCGGGACATAGAGAACACTGAAGCTTTCTTT,CASTRDIENTEAFF
NA,TRBJ1-2,TRBV23-1,NA,TGCGCCAGCAGTCCCTGTCATGGCTACACCTTC,CASSPCHGYTF
NA,TRBJ1-3,TRBV27,NA,TGTGCCAGCAGTTTGGGAGGGGCTGGAAACACCATATATTTT,CASSLGGAGNTIYF
NA,TRBJ2-5,TRBV29-1,NA,TGCAGCGTCGTAGGTGTGGAGGAGACCCAGTACTTC,CSVVGVEETQYF
NA,TRBJ2-1,TRBV29-1,NA,TGCAGCGTTGAAGGTATCGGGGGCCGATTTCGATATGAGCAGTTCTTC,CSVEGIGGRFRYEQFF
NA,TRBJ2-6,TRBV7-9,NA,TGTGCCAGCAGCCCAGGTGGGGGCGCTGGGGCCAACGTCCTGACTTTC,CASSPGGGAGANVLTF
NA,TRBJ1-6,TRBV30,NA,TGTGCCTGGTCTGCCACAGGGAATAATTCACCCCTCCACTTT,CAWSATGNNSPLHF
NA,TRBJ2-7,TRBV29-1,NA,TGCAGCGTTCGGGGCCAGGGGTACGAGCAGTACTTC,CSVRGQGYEQYF
few,TRBJ2-1,TRBV5-4,NA,TGTGCCAGCAGCCGGCGGGGCGGATCCTTCTACAATGAGCAGTTCTTC,CASSRRGGSFYNEQFF
NA,TRBJ1-6,TRBV6-5,NA,TGTGCCATTCGCTCGGACATTGGTTCACCCCTCCACTTT,CAIRSDIGSPLHF